The 18 T cell receptor beta chains below come from one sample, sequenced in a study of blood T cell repertoires in COVID-19 (dated by TCRdb to about 2020). The library relied on the immunoSEQ multiplex PCR assay. The table was pulled from immuneACCESS by TCRdb, which kept in-frame rearrangements only. Such tables lose some clones; where checked, under half of the loss comes from unresolved V genes, and the rest has no known cause. For this sample there are around 150,000 clones; 84% appear just once. The ten largest clones add up to around 7.2% of the sample. Input material: peripheral blood. Receptors were obtained from a woman aged 50 to 60 in a cohort sampled during active or convalescent COVID-19.

This chain connects TRBV29-1 to TRBJ2-2; possible D gene TRBD2, 6 bases. This CDR3 is 14 amino acids long. The germline V gene encodes CDR1 SQVTM and CDR2 ANQGSEA. The V and J ends lost 4 bases and 3 bases respectively, with 12 bases between them. The CDR3 sequence is CSVGRDSDTGELFF. In DNA form, the CDR3 reads TGCAGCGTTGGCCGGGACTCGGACACCGGGGAGCTGTTTTTT.

The chain combines TRBV19 with TRBJ1-5; D remains unclear. The CDR3 sequence is 14 residues long. Germline loops: CDR1 LNHDA, CDR2 SQIVND (reference sequence). The V and J ends lost 7 bases and 0 bases respectively, with 10 bases between them. The CDR3 here is CASNPGYSNQPQHF. As DNA, the CDR3 is TGTGCCAGTAACCCAGGTTATAGCAATCAGCCCCAGCATTTT.

This clone was counted only a few times. The chain combines TRBV5-5 with TRBJ2-7, with 12 bases matching TRBD2. CDR1 is SGHKS and CDR2 is YYEKEE in the germline V gene (reference sequence). The CDR3 loop spans 17 amino acids. The V segment lost 6 bases and the J segment 0 bases; nucleotides outside the gene matches: 10. The CDR3 DNA reads TGTGCCAGCACCCTGACTAGCGGGGGTGCGAGCTCCTACGAGCAGTACTTC. It specifies CASTLTSGGASSYEQYF.

This clone was found once. V gene TRBV6-2 or TRBV6-3 combines with J gene TRBJ2-1; perhaps TRBD1 as D (6 bases). The CDR3 is 17 amino acids. CDR1 and CDR2 (germline): MNHEY, SVGEGT. Trimming removed 2 bases at V and 2 bases at J, with 16 bases between. The CDR3 DNA is TGTGCCAGCAGTTACACCAGACAGGACATCGCCTACAATGAGCAGTTCTTC. Protein product: CASSYTRQDIAYNEQFF.

This clone was seen only a few times. This chain joins TRBV6-1 and TRBJ1-4; 10 nucleotides align to TRBD1. Unmatched junction bases numbered 5, after V lost 1 base and J lost 9 bases. The CDR3 runs 15 residues. CDR1 and CDR2 (germline): MNHNS, SASEGT. The chain's CDR3 is CASSEGGGQGKKLFF. Written as DNA, the CDR3 is TGTGCCAGCAGTGAAGGGGGGGGACAGGGGAAAAAACTGTTTTTT.

The gene calls are TRBV7-8 and TRBJ1-5; possible D gene TRBD1, 5 bases. This CDR3 contains 17 residues. CDR1 is SGHVS and CDR2 is FQNEAQ in the germline V gene. The germline V and J ends were trimmed by 1 base and 3 bases, with 16 bases remaining between them. Written as DNA, the CDR3 is TGTGCCAGCAGCTTAGAGGGGCCGGACACATTCAATCAGCCCCAGCATTTT. Translated, it gives CASSLEGPDTFNQPQHF.

The chain is built from TRBV11-3 and TRBJ1-1, with 7 bases that match TRBD1. The germline gives CDR1 SGHNT, CDR2 YENEEA. This CDR3 is 13 amino acids long. Unmatched junction bases numbered 5, after V lost 8 bases and J lost 2 bases. The CDR3 bases are TGTGCCAGCGGTCGACAGGGAAACACTGAAGCTTTCTTT. Protein sequence: CASGRQGNTEAFF.

The CDR3 sequence is CSVRHDWTEAFF. The CDR3 DNA sequence: TGCAGCGTGCGCCACGACTGGACTGAAGCTTTCTTT. The chain carries TRBV29-1 and TRBJ1-1; no definite D call. Per germline, CDR1 SQVTM and CDR2 ANQGSEA. The CDR3 runs to 12 residues. Trimming took 6 bases from V and 5 from J, leaving 13 bases between them.

This chain links TRBV19 with TRBJ2-1; 8 bases match TRBD1. The CDR3 extends over 15 amino acids. Germline CDR1 and CDR2: LNHDA and SQIVND (reference sequence). V lost 4 bases, J lost 1 base, and 3 bases stayed unmatched. The CDR3 DNA reads TGTGCCAGTAGTAGACAGGGGTCGTCCTACAATGAGCAGTTCTTC. Its protein is CASSRQGSSYNEQFF.

The chain recombines TRBV7-9 with TRBJ1-4; TRBD1 might be the D (6 bases). Trimming removed 5 bases from V and 0 bases from J, with 16 bases in between. The V gene's germline CDR1 is SEHNR and CDR2 FQNEAQ (reference sequence). The CDR3 runs 17 residues. The CDR3 DNA follows: TGTGCCAGCAGCGCGAGGGGGATTTATGCAACTAATGAAAAACTGTTTTTT. Its translation is CASSARGIYATNEKLFF.

The gene calls are TRBV4-1 and TRBJ2-5, with D perhaps TRBD1 (6 bases). The CDR3 has 13 amino acids. Germline CDR1 and CDR2: MGHRA and YSYEKL. Trimming pared 5 bases from V and 2 bases from J, leaving 9 bases between. CDR3 amino acids: CASSWTVQETQYF. The CDR3 DNA reads as TGCGCCAGCAGCTGGACAGTTCAAGAGACCCAGTACTTC.

This clone showed up just once. Its ends do not fully match the called genes, so a read error is possible. This chain uses TRBV5-4 with TRBJ1-1; a possible D gene is TRBD1 (5 bases). The length of the CDR3 is 14 residues. In germline, CDR1 is SGHNT, CDR2 YYREEE (reference sequence). This CDR3 is CASRYSREVTEVFF. The DNA for the CDR3 is TGTGCCAGCAGATATAGCAGGGAGGTCACTGAAGTTTTCTTT.

This chain joins TRBV29-1 and TRBJ2-2; possibly TRBD2 for D (6 bases). V was pared by 4 bases and J by 2 bases, with 11 bases between. This CDR3 comprises 14 residues. Germline assignment: CDR1 SQVTM and CDR2 ANQGSEA. The CDR3 DNA is TGCAGCGTTGTGGGGGGATCTAACACCGGGGAGCTGTTTTTT. Protein sequence: CSVVGGSNTGELFF.

The chain has TRBV16 and TRBJ1-1; 8 nucleotides match TRBD1. This CDR3 has 16 amino acids. The J segment lost 0 bases and the V segment lost 1 base, leaving 4 bases of the junction unmatched. Looked up from germline, CDR1 is KGHSY and CDR2 is FQNENV. Written as DNA, the CDR3 is TGTGCCAGCAGCCAATTGGGACAGGACATGAACACTGAAGCTTTCTTT. Translation: CASSQLGQDMNTEAFF.

This clone was found a few times. The chain uses TRBV6-2 or TRBV6-3 and TRBJ2-5, with D possibly matching TRBD2 (5 bases). The CDR3 is made up of 15 amino acids. Germline CDR1 reads MNHEY; CDR2 reads SVGEGT. V was shortened by 6 bases and J by 5 bases, with 19 bases between the two germline ends. CDR3 sequence (DNA): TGTGCCAGCAGCTTCGGGCCCATCGAGCGGGAGACCCAGTACTTC. It is translated as CASSFGPIERETQYF.

Written as DNA, the CDR3 is TGTGCCAGCAGCCAAGAATGGGACACTAACTATGGCTACACCTTC. Translating gives CASSQEWDTNYGYTF. V usage is TRBV14 and J usage is TRBJ1-2, with D maybe TRBD1 (6 bases). The CDR3 runs 15 residues. Trimming left V 0 bases short and J 0 bases short, with 8 bases between. Germline V lookup: CDR1 SGHDN, CDR2 FVKESK.

The chain carries TRBV6-5 and TRBJ1-4, with a weak D call TRBD1 (6 bases). Deletions cut 5 bases from V and 6 bases from J, with 16 bases between. Germline loops: CDR1 MNHEY, CDR2 SVGAGI. The CDR3 contains 15 residues. This chain's CDR3 is CASSPLDRYHEKLFF. The CDR3 bases are TGTGCCAGCAGTCCCCTCGACAGGTATCATGAAAAACTGTTTTTT.

V gene TRBV6-1 combines with J gene TRBJ2-2; 11 nucleotides match TRBD2. CDR1 is MNHNS and CDR2 is SASEGT in the germline V gene. V was clipped by 1 base and J by 6 bases; unmatched bases: 1. The CDR3 sequence is 15 residues long. This CDR3 reads CASSEELAGAGELFF. The CDR3 region has the DNA TGTGCCAGCAGTGAAGAACTAGCGGGGGCCGGGGAGCTGTTTTTT.